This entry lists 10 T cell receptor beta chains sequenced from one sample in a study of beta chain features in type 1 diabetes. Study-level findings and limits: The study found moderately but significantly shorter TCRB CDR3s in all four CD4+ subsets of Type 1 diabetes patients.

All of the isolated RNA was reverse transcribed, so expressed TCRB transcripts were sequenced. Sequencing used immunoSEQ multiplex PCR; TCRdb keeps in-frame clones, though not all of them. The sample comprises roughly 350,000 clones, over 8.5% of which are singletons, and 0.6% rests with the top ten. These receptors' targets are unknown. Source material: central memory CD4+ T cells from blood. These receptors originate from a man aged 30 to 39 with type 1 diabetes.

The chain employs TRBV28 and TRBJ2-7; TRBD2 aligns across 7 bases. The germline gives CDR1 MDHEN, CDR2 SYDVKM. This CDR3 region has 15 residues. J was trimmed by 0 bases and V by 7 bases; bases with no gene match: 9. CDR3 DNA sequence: TGTGCCAGCACCCTCGGGGCTAGCGGCTCCTACGAGCAGTACTTC. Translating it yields CASTLGASGSYEQYF.

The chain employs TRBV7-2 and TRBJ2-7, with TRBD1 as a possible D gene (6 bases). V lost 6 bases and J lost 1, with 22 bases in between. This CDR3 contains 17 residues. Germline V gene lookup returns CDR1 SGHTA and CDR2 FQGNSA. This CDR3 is CASSDRGGSTSSYEQYF. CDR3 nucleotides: TGTGCCAGCAGTGACAGAGGGGGTTCAACCTCTTCCTACGAGCAGTACTTC.

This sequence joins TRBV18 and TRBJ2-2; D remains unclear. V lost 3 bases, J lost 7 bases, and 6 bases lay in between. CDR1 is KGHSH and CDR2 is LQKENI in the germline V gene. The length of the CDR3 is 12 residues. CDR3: CASSPYDGELFF. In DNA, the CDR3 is TGTGCCAGCTCACCTTATGACGGGGAGCTGTTTTTT.

CDR3 region: CASSLTYDRANTGELFF. The DNA for the CDR3 is TGTGCCAGCAGCTTAACATACGACAGGGCGAACACCGGGGAGCTGTTTTTT. The chain combines TRBV7-3 with TRBJ2-2; 7 bases are a match to TRBD1. The CDR3 contains 17 residues. V gave up 0 bases and J gave up 0 bases; unmatched junction bases: 4. Germline lookup yields CDR1 SGHTA and CDR2 FQGTGA.

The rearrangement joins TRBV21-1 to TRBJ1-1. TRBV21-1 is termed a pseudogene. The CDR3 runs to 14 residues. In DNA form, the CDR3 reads TGTGCCAGCAGCAAAACTAGGGGCTGCACTGAAGCTTTCTTT. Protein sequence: CASSKTRGCTEAFF.

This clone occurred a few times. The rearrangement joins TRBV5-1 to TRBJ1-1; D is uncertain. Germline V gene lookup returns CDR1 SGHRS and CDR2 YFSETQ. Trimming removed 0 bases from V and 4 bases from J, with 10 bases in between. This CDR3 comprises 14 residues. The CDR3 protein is CASSLEGVTTEAFF. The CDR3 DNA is TGCGCCAGCAGCTTGGAAGGTGTAACCACTGAAGCTTTCTTT.

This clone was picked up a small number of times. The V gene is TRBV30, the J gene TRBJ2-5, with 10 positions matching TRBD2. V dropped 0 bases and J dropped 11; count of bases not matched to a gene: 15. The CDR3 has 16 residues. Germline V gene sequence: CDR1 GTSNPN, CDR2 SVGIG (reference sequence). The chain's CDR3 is CAWSVLAGAAIREQYF. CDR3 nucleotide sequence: TGTGCCTGGAGTGTCCTAGCGGGAGCCGCGATAAGAGAGCAGTACTTC.

CDR3 amino acids: CASSLRLSSYNEQFF. The CDR3 coding sequence is TGCGCCAGCAGCTTGCGGCTGAGCTCCTACAATGAGCAGTTCTTC. The chain is built from TRBV5-1 and TRBJ2-1; D gene ambiguous. The V gene's germline CDR1 is SGHRS and CDR2 YFSETQ. Trimming took off 1 base at V and 0 bases at J, with 8 bases between the two ends. The CDR3 is 15 amino acids.

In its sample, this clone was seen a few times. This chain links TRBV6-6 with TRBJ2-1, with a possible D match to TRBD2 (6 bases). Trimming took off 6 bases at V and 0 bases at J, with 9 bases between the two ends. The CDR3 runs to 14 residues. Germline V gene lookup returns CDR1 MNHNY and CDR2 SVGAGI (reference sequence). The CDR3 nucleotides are TGTGCCAGCAGGTTAGCGGACTCCTACAATGAGCAGTTCTTC. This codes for CASRLADSYNEQFF.

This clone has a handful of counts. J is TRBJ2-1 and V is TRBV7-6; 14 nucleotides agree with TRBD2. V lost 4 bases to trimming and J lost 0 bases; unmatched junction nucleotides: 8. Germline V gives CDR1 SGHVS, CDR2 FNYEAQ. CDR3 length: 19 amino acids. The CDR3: CASSYTTSGRARSYNEQFF. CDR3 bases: TGTGCCAGCAGCTACACGACTAGCGGGAGGGCCCGCTCCTACAATGAGCAGTTCTTC. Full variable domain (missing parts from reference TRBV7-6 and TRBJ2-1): GAGVSQSPRYKVTKRGQDVALRCDPISGHVSLYWYRQALGQGPEFLTYFNYEAQQDKSGLPNDRFSAERPEGSISTLTIQRTEQRDSAMYRCASSYTTSGRARSYNEQFFGPGTRLTVL.